This record covers a single T cell receptor beta chain. The record originates from a study of blood T cell repertoires in COVID-19. Study details: There were acute and convalescent COVID-19 samples, and they came from the United States, Italy and Spain. Nucleic acid was either cDNA or gDNA, and it came from T cells, B-cell-depleted T cells, or PBMCs.

In the authors' methods: Amplification with reference gene primers provided the estimates of nucleated cell counts. Here immunoSEQ multiplex PCR was the method, and the copy in TCRdb shows in-frame clones only, minus some. V, J and clone size derive from that table, while D and trimming were established from the DNA sequence. The sample has about 120,000 clones, 65% to 90% seen once. This TCR derives from a man older than 75 with acute or convalescent COVID-19. Material for sequencing was peripheral blood.

The chain's CDR3 is CASSVQGVTEAFF. The CDR3 DNA follows: TGTGCCAGCAGCGTACAGGGTGTGACTGAAGCTTTCTTT. The chain recombines TRBV5-4 with TRBJ1-1, with TRBD1 as a possible D gene (6 bases). There are 13 residues in the CDR3. Germline loops: CDR1 SGHNT, CDR2 YYREEE (reference sequence). Trimming removed 4 bases at V and 5 bases at J, with 12 bases between. Full variable domain (missing parts from reference TRBV5-4 and TRBJ1-1): ETGVTQSPTHLIKTRGQQVTLRCSSQSGHNTVSWYQQALGQGPQFIFQYYREEENGRGNFPPRFSGLQFPNYSSELNVNALELDDSALYLCASSVQGVTEAFFGQGTRLTVV.